Presented here are 30 T cell receptor beta chains from one specimen sequenced in a study of blood T cells in healthy people across ages. A sample-barcoded 5' primer and a J-beta primer mix were used in a second PCR of roughly 7 to 12 cycles. TCRdb processed the 5' RACE reads anew with MiXCR; each CDR3 protein has one entry. The data contain hundreds of thousands of distinct CDR3 sequences, roughly 21% of them seen just once; the ten biggest clones take up about 3.6%. Sequences were obtained from blood. The origin of the receptors is a man between 65 and 85 years old in good health.

The J gene is TRBJ2-7, the V gene TRBV3-1; D is possibly TRBD1 or TRBD2 (5 bases each). This CDR3 is built from 15 residues. From germline, CDR1 is LGHDT and CDR2 YNNKEL (reference sequence). Deletions cut 4 bases from V and 0 bases from J, with 13 bases between. Written as DNA, the CDR3 is TGTGCCAGCAGCCCTTCCCCAGGGACCTCCTACGAGCAGTACTTC. Translation gives CASSPSPGTSYEQYF.

The CDR3 nucleotides are TGCGCCAGCAGCCCACCTAGCGGGAGGGCTTGGGAGACCCAGTACTTC. The encoded protein is CASSPPSGRAWETQYF. The genes are TRBV4-1 and TRBJ2-5; the match to TRBD2 covers 12 bases. Germline assignment: CDR1 MGHRA and CDR2 YSYEKL. The V gene end was trimmed by 4 bases and the J gene end by 5 bases; junction bases not matched to a gene: 8. The CDR3 totals 16 residues.

The chain links TRBV9 to TRBJ2-2; weak D call: TRBD2 (7 bases). Germline V gives CDR1 SGDLS, CDR2 YYNGEE. This CDR3 is built from 15 residues. Trimming pared 0 bases from V and 6 bases from J, leaving 12 bases between. The CDR3: CASSVEGGKAGELFF. CDR3 in DNA: TGTGCCAGCAGCGTAGAGGGGGGGAAGGCCGGGGAGCTGTTTTTT.

Only a few counts were recorded for this clonotype. The chain has TRBV7-9 and TRBJ2-6; no clear D gene. V lost 1 base and J 5 bases, leaving 9 bases between the germline ends. Germline lookup yields CDR1 SEHNR and CDR2 FQNEAQ (reference sequence). The CDR3 has 15 amino acids. Written as DNA, the CDR3 is TGTGCCAGCAGCTTAGTAGGTGGCTGGGCCAACGTCCTGACTTTC. Its protein is CASSLVGGWANVLTF.

This clonotype was counted only a few times. This chain links TRBV20-1 with TRBJ2-5; a weak D match, TRBD1 (5 bases). The J call may not be correct, given that the DNA end is closer to TRBJ2-7. This CDR3 spans 12 amino acids. Looked up from germline, CDR1 is DFQATT and CDR2 is SNEGSKA (reference sequence). The CDR3 spells CSAIDSTYEQYF. The DNA for the CDR3 is TGCAGTGCTATTGACAGCACCTACGAGCAGTACTTC.

V and J are TRBV2 and TRBJ2-5; maybe TRBD2 (5 bases). The J call may be in error: the DNA end matches TRBJ2-7 better. The CDR3 is 16 amino acids. Germline V CDR1 and CDR2: SNHLY, FYNNEI. Here the CDR3 reads CASEIRGTVGSYEQYF. Written as DNA, the CDR3 is TGTGCCAGCGAGATACGGGGAACAGTGGGCTCCTACGAGCAGTACTTC.

The V and J genes are TRBV19 and TRBJ1-1; a possible D gene is TRBD1 (5 bases). V was pared by 5 bases and J by 6 bases, with 13 bases between. CDR1 is LNHDA, CDR2 SQIVND, per germline (reference sequence). CDR3 length: 13 amino acids. Here the CDR3 reads CASSAHLGPEAFF. DNA for the CDR3: TGTGCCAGTAGTGCTCACCTGGGGCCTGAAGCTTTCTTT. The complete variable domain, with remaining parts taken from reference TRBV19 and TRBJ1-1, reads DGGITQSPKYLFRKEGQNVTLSCEQNLNHDAMYWYRQDPGQGLRLIYYSQIVNDFQKGDIAEGYSVSREKKESFPLTVTSAQKNPTAFYLCASSAHLGPEAFFGQGTRLTVV.

This clonotype has just a few counts. The V and J genes are TRBV5-1 and TRBJ2-1; TRBD1 aligns across 8 bases. CDR1 SGHRS and CDR2 YFSETQ come from the germline V gene. Trimming at V came to 4 bases and at J to 9 bases, leaving 12 bases not matched to a gene. The CDR3 length is 15 residues. The CDR3 coding sequence is TGCGCCAGCAGCGAACAGGGGGAGCGGGCTAGTGAGCAGTTCTTC. It encodes CASSEQGERASEQFF.

This sequence joins TRBV5-1 and TRBJ2-7; weak D call: TRBD1 (5 bases). Germline CDR1 and CDR2: SGHRS and YFSETQ. The V end lost 5 bases, the J end lost 0 bases, and 12 bases lay between the germline ends. This CDR3 spans 14 amino acids. The CDR3 DNA is TGCGCCAGCAGGGGTCAGGGATACTCCTACGAGCAGTACTTC. Its protein is CASRGQGYSYEQYF.

This clonotype was detected only a few times. V gene TRBV5-3 combines with J gene TRBJ2-5; 14 positions match TRBD2. TRBV5-3 is reported as an ORF; its role is uncertain. This CDR3 region has 16 residues. Losses at the gene ends were 4 bases for V and 2 bases for J; bases not matched to a gene: 4. The DNA for the CDR3 is TGTGCCAGAAGCATGCGGACTAGCGGGAGGCAAGAGACCCAGTACTTC. Protein sequence: CARSMRTSGRQETQYF.

The genes are TRBV5-4 and TRBJ2-2; a possible D gene is TRBD2 (5 bases). Trimming took 1 base from V and 3 from J, leaving 10 bases between them. This CDR3 is built from 15 residues. Germline-derived CDR1 and CDR2 are SGHNT and YYREEE (reference sequence). This CDR3 is CASSLIGRDTGELFF. The CDR3 nucleotides are TGTGCCAGCAGCTTGATTGGGAGAGACACCGGGGAGCTGTTTTTT.

The genes are TRBV7-8 and TRBJ2-5; TRBD2 agrees at 7 bases. Germline CDR1 reads SGHVS; CDR2 reads FQNEAQ. CDR3 length equals 14 residues. Losses at the gene ends were 7 bases for V and 2 bases for J; bases not matched to a gene: 7. CDR3 in DNA: TGTGCCAGCAACCCAAGGGAGGGGCAAGAGACCCAGTACTTC. Amino acids: CASNPREGQETQYF.

The table lists this clonotype with a few counts. The chain uses TRBV5-1 and TRBJ2-5; maybe TRBD1 (7 bases). Germline CDR1 reads SGHRS; CDR2 reads YFSETQ. The CDR3 has 14 amino acids. V lost 0 bases, J lost 6 bases, and 12 bases lay in between. CDR3 amino acids: CASSLEGGGKTQYF. The CDR3 DNA reads as TGCGCCAGCAGCTTGGAAGGGGGCGGGAAGACCCAGTACTTC.

This clonotype has only a few counts. The gene calls are TRBV28 and TRBJ2-2; D perhaps matches TRBD2 (6 bases). The CDR3 is 12 residues long. V lost 6 bases, J lost 7 bases, and 9 bases lay in between. From germline, CDR1 is MDHEN and CDR2 SYDVKM. The CDR3 bases are TGTGCCAGCAGAGAAGCGGGCGGGGAGCTGTTTTTT. Amino acids: CASREAGGELFF.

This clonotype was seen many times. The V call is TRBV7-8, the J call TRBJ2-7, with D possibly TRBD2 on 5 matching bases. The V gene's germline CDR1 is SGHVS and CDR2 FQNEAQ. The CDR3 sequence is 16 residues long. V was clipped by 1 base and J by 2 bases, with 15 bases between them. In DNA, the CDR3 is TGTGCCAGCAGCTTAGGTCCCGTCGCTAGCCCCTACGAGCAGTACTTC. Protein sequence: CASSLGPVASPYEQYF.

The table lists this clonotype with a few counts. This chain joins TRBV5-1 and TRBJ2-7; TRBD2 agrees at 12 bases. Germline CDR1 and CDR2: SGHRS and YFSETQ. This CDR3 has 16 amino acids. Trimming removed 0 bases from V and 3 bases from J; junction bases left unmatched: 4. CDR3 residues: CASSLALAGGNYEQYF. In DNA, the CDR3 is TGCGCCAGCAGCTTGGCGCTAGCGGGAGGGAACTACGAGCAGTACTTC.

The rearrangement uses TRBV29-1 and TRBJ2-3, with D perhaps being TRBD1 or TRBD2 (5 bases each). The CDR3 consists of 15 residues. Germline lookup yields CDR1 SQVTM and CDR2 ANQGSEA. With 1 base removed from V and 4 bases from J, the gap between germline ends came to 15 bases. DNA of the CDR3: TGCAGCGTTGAAGGCCTCCGGGACGGCCCAGATACGCAGTATTTT. Translation: CSVEGLRDGPDTQYF.

The chain recombines TRBV5-1 with TRBJ1-1, with unresolved D. The CDR3 contains 14 residues. The germline gives CDR1 SGHRS, CDR2 YFSETQ. Trimming left V 4 bases short and J 1 base short, with 11 bases between. The CDR3 protein is CASSAVSGNTEAFF. The CDR3 nucleotides are TGCGCCAGCAGCGCAGTGTCGGGGAACACTGAAGCTTTCTTT.

This clonotype has a handful of counts. This chain joins TRBV6-2 or TRBV6-3 and TRBJ2-5; the match to TRBD1 covers 7 bases. Matching the DNA end better, TRBJ2-7 makes the J call doubtful. Per the germline V gene, CDR1 is MNHEY and CDR2 is SVGEGT. The CDR3 has 15 amino acids. CDR3 residues: CASRIGQALSYEQYF. CDR3 sequence (DNA): TGTGCCAGCAGAATAGGACAGGCACTATCCTACGAGCAGTACTTC.

This clonotype has more than one count but fewer than ten. V usage is TRBV12-3 or TRBV12-4 and J usage is TRBJ2-7; TRBD2 agrees at 11 bases. This CDR3 region has 16 residues. Trimming cost V 2 bases and J 2 bases; bases outside gene matches: 5. In DNA form, the CDR3 reads TGTGCCAGCAGTTTATTAGGGACTAGCGGACCCTACGAGCAGTACTTC. Its protein is CASSLLGTSGPYEQYF.

This clonotype was recorded many times. This rearrangement joins TRBV10-1 to TRBJ2-5; 11 bases map to TRBD2. From germline, CDR1 is WNHNN and CDR2 SYGVQD (reference sequence). V dropped 3 bases and J dropped 5; count of bases not matched to a gene: 5. This CDR3 spans 15 amino acids. In DNA, the CDR3 is TGCGCCAGCAGTGAATTAGCGGGAGGGCTGGAGACCCAGTACTTC. Translation: CASSELAGGLETQYF.

This clonotype was picked up one time. This CDR3 is CASKNREGSTEAFF. CDR3 bases: TGTGCCAGCAAGAACAGGGAGGGTAGCACTGAAGCTTTCTTT. V usage is TRBV2 and J usage is TRBJ1-1; TRBD1 is a possible D gene (6 bases). Germline V gene lookup returns CDR1 SNHLY and CDR2 FYNNEI. The V end was cut by 7 bases, the J end by 4 bases, with 16 bases between. This CDR3 is 14 amino acids long. The variable domain in full, with the rest retrieved from reference TRBV2 and TRBJ1-1, is EPEVTQTPSHQVTQMGQEVILRCVPISNHLYFYWYRQILGQKVEFLVSFYNNEISEKSEIFDDQFSVERPDGSNFTLKIRSTKLEDSAMYFCASKNREGSTEAFFGQGTRLTVV.

This clonotype was detected a few times. V and J are TRBV3-1 and TRBJ2-6; 9 positions agree with TRBD1. The CDR3 runs to 19 residues. The junction had 13 bases not matched to a gene; V was cut back by 6 bases and J by 1 base. Germline V lookup: CDR1 LGHDT, CDR2 YNNKEL (reference sequence). The CDR3 is CASSLTGDRVNSGANVLTF. The CDR3 DNA sequence: TGTGCCAGCAGTCTCACTGGGGACAGGGTTAATTCTGGGGCCAACGTCCTGACTTTC.

The chain has TRBV29-1 and TRBJ2-1; 7 bases line up with TRBD2. The J call is uncertain, as TRBJ2-7 better fits the DNA end. The CDR3 covers 12 residues. CDR1 and CDR2 (germline): SQVTM, ANQGSEA. CDR3 DNA sequence: TGCAGCGTTGCCACGGGCGGGAGCGAGCAGTACTTC. It codes for CSVATGGSEQYF.

This clonotype appeared many times. This rearrangement joins TRBV15 to TRBJ1-2; D might be TRBD1 (5 bases). The V end lost 0 bases, the J end lost 7 bases, and 12 bases lay between the germline ends. This CDR3 is built from 14 residues. The germline V gene encodes CDR1 LNHNV and CDR2 YYDKDF (reference sequence). DNA of the CDR3: TGTGCCACCAGCAGAGACAAGGGGCCGGGTGGCTACACCTTC. Residues: CATSRDKGPGGYTF.

V is TRBV5-4 and J is TRBJ2-1; 16 bases line up with TRBD2. Germline assignment: CDR1 SGHNT and CDR2 YYREEE (reference sequence). The CDR3 runs 15 residues. The V and J ends lost 7 bases and 8 bases, in that order; junction bases with no gene match: 6. CDR3 coding DNA: TGTGCCAGCCCGGGGACTAGCGGGAGGGTGGATGAGCAGTTCTTC. Translating gives CASPGTSGRVDEQFF.

This clonotype was seen a handful of times. V gene TRBV3-1 combines with J gene TRBJ2-7; the D gene is possibly TRBD2 (5 bases). Deletions cut 1 base from V and 6 bases from J, with 7 bases between. The CDR3 contains 12 residues. In germline, CDR1 is LGHDT, CDR2 YNNKEL (reference sequence). Here the CDR3 reads CASSQGGLEQYF. The CDR3 nucleotides read TGTGCCAGCAGCCAAGGAGGGCTCGAGCAGTACTTC.

This clonotype was detected ten times or more. The chain recombines TRBV18 with TRBJ1-2; D possibly corresponds to TRBD1 (6 bases). CDR1 is KGHSH, CDR2 LQKENI, per germline. This CDR3 is 13 amino acids long. Trimming cost V 3 bases and J 3 bases, with 8 bases left between them. The CDR3 nucleotides read TGTGCCAGCTCACCCTCAGGGGACTATGGCTACACCTTC. Translating it yields CASSPSGDYGYTF.

This clonotype was counted a few times. V and J are TRBV5-1 and TRBJ1-4; maybe TRBD1 (5 bases). The CDR3 is 15 residues long. Trimming shortened V by 0 bases and J by 6 bases, and 12 bases separated the two germline ends. Germline V lookup: CDR1 SGHRS, CDR2 YFSETQ. CDR3 protein: CASSLEGRGDEKLFF. In DNA form, the CDR3 reads TGCGCCAGCAGCTTGGAGGGCAGAGGGGATGAAAAACTGTTTTTT. Full variable domain (rest looked up from reference TRBV5-1 and TRBJ1-4): KAGVTQTPRYLIKTRGQQVTLSCSPISGHRSVSWYQQTPGQGLQFLFEYFSETQRNKGNFPGRFSGRQFSNSRSEMNVSTLELGDSALYLCASSLEGRGDEKLFFGSGTQLSVL.

This clonotype has at least ten counts. The rearrangement joins TRBV5-1 to TRBJ2-5, with 11 bases matching TRBD2. V shed 4 bases and J 7 bases; nucleotides not matched to a gene: 12. This CDR3 is built from 16 residues. Germline V gives CDR1 SGHRS, CDR2 YFSETQ. As DNA, the CDR3 is TGCGCCAGCAGCCTCCTTACTAGCGGGAGAATGGGGACCCAGTACTTC. This encodes CASSLLTSGRMGTQYF.